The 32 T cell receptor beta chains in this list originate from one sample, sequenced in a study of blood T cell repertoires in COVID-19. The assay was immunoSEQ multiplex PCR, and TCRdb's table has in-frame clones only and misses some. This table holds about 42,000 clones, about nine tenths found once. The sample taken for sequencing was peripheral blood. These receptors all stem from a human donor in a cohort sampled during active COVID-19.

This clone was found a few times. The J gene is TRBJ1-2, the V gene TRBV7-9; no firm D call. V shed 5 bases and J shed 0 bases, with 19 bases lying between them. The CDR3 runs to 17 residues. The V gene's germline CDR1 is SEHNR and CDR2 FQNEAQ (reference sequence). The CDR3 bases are TGTGCCAGCAGCAATGACATTCGAACGGGAGCTAACTATGGCTACACCTTC. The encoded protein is CASSNDIRTGANYGYTF.

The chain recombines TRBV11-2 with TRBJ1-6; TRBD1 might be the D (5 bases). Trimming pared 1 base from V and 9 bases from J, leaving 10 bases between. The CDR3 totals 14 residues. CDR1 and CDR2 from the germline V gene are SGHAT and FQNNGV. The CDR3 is CASSLVRVGSPLHF. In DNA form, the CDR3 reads TGTGCCAGCAGCTTAGTCAGGGTGGGTTCACCCCTCCACTTT.

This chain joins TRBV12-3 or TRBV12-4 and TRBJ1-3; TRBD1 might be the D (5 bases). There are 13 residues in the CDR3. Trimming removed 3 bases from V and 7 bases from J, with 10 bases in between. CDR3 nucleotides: TGTGCCAGCAGTTTTATGGGGGGGAACACCATATATTTT. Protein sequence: CASSFMGGNTIYF.

DNA for the CDR3: TGCAGCGTTAGACAGGGGGCACTCTACGAGCAGTACTTC. It yields the protein CSVRQGALYEQYF. The V and J genes are TRBV29-1 and TRBJ2-7, with 10 positions matching TRBD1. The CDR3 is 13 amino acids. The junction had 4 bases not matched to a gene; V was cut back by 5 bases and J by 3 bases. Germline V CDR1 and CDR2: SQVTM, ANQGSEA.

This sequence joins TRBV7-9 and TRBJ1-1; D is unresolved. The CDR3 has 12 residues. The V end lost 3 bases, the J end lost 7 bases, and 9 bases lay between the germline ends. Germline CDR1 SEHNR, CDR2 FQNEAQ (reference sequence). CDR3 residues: CASSFRSGEAFF. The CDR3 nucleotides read TGTGCCAGCAGCTTTCGGAGTGGTGAAGCTTTCTTT.

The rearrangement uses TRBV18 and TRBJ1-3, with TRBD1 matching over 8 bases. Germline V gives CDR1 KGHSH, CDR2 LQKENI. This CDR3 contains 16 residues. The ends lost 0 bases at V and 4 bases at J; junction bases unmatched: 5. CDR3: CASSPPQGAKGNTIYF. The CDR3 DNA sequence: TGTGCCAGCTCACCACCTCAGGGGGCGAAAGGAAACACCATATATTTT.

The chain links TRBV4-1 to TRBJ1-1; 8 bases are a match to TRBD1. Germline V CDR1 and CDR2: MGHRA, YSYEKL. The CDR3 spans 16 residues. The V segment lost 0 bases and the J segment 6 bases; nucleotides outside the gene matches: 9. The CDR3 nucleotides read TGCGCCAGCAGCCAAGATGGGGGCAGGGGGCGGGCTGAAGCTTTCTTT. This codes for CASSQDGGRGRAEAFF.

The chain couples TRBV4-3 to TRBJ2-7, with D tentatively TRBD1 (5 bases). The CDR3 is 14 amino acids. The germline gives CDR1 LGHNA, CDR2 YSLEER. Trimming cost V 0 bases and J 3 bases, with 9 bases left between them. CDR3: CASSQDAGNYEQYF. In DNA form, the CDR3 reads TGCGCCAGCAGCCAAGATGCAGGGAACTACGAGCAGTACTTC.

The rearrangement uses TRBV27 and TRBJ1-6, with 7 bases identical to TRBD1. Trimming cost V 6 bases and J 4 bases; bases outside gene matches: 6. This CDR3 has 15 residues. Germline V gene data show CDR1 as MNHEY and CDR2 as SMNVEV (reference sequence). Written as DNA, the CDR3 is TGTGCCAGCAGACCGGGACAGCCTTATAATTCACCCCTCCACTTT. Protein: CASRPGQPYNSPLHF.

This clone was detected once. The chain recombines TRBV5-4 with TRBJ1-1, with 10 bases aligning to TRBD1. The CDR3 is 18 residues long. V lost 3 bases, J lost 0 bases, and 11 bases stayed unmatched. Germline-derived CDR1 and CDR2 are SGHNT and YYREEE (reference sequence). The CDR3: CASSSPGGQGLLNTEAFF. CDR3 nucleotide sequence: TGTGCCAGCAGCTCGCCCGGGGGACAGGGGCTCTTGAACACTGAAGCTTTCTTT. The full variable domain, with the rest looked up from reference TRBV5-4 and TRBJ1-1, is ETGVTQSPTHLIKTRGQQVTLRCSSQSGHNTVSWYQQALGQGPQFIFQYYREEENGRGNFPPRFSGLQFPNYSSELNVNALELDDSALYLCASSSPGGQGLLNTEAFFGQGTRLTVV.

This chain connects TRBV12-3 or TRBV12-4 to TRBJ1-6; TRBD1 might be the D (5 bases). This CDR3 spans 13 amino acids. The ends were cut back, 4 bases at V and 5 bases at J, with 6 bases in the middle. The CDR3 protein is CASSSQDNSPLHF. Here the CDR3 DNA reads TGTGCCAGCAGTTCACAGGATAATTCACCCCTCCACTTT.

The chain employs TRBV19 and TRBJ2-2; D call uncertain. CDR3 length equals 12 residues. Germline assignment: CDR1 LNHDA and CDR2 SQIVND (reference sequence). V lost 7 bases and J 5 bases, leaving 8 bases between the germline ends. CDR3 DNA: TGTGCCAGTACCCTCTCGACCGGGGAGCTGTTTTTT. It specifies CASTLSTGELFF.

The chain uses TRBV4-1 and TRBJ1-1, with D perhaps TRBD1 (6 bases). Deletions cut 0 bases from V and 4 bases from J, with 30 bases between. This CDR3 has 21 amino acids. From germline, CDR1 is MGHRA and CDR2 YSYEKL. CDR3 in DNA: TGCGCCAGCAGCCAAGAGGGGGAGGGGGGAAGGATCTTAGAAGGGAGCACTGAAGCTTTCTTT. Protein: CASSQEGEGGRILEGSTEAFF.

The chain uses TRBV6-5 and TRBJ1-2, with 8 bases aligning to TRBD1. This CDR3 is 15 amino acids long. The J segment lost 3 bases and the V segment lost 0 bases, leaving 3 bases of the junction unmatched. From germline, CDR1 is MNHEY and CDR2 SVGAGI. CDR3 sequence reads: CASSYSQGADYGYTF. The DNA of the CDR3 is TGTGCCAGCAGTTACTCCCAGGGGGCGGACTATGGCTACACCTTC.

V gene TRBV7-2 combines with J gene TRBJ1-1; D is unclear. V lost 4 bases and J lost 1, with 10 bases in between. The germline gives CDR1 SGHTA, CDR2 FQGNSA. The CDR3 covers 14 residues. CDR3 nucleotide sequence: TGTGCCAGCAGCTCTTCTCTCGGGAACACTGAAGCTTTCTTT. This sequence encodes CASSSSLGNTEAFF. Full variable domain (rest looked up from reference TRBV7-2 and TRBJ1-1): GAGVSQSPSNKVTEKGKDVELRCDPISGHTALYWYRQSLGQGLEFLIYFQGNSAPDKSGLPSDRFSAERTGGSVSTLTIQRTQQEDSAVYLCASSSSLGNTEAFFGQGTRLTVV.

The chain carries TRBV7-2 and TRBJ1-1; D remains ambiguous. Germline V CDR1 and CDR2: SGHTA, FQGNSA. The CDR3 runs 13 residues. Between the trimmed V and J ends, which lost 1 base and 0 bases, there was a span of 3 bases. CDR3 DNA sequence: TGTGCCAGCAGCTTAGTCATGAACACTGAAGCTTTCTTT. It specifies CASSLVMNTEAFF.

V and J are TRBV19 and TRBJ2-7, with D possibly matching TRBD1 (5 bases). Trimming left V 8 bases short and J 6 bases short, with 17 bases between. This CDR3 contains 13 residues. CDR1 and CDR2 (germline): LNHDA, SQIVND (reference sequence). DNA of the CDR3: TGTGCCAGTTCTAGGGGATTGGGTTCCGAGCAGTACTTC. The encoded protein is CASSRGLGSEQYF.

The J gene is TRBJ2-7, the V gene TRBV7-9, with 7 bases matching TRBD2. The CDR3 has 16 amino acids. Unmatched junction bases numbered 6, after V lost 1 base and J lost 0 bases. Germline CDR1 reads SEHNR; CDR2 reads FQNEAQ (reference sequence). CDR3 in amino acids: CASSLDGGRTSYEQYF. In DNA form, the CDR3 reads TGTGCCAGCAGCTTAGACGGGGGGAGAACCTCCTACGAGCAGTACTTC. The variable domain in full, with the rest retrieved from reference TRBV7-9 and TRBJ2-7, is DTGVSQNPRHKITKRGQNVTFRCDPISEHNRLYWYRQTLGQGPEFLTYFQNEAQLEKSRLLSDRFSAERPKGSFSTLEIQRTEQGDSAMYLCASSLDGGRTSYEQYFGPGTRLTVT.

The CDR3 nucleotides read TGTGCCAGCAGTTACTCCCTACTGGCCAACGTCCTGACTTTC. It translates to CASSYSLLANVLTF. The V call is TRBV6-5, the J call TRBJ2-6, with D hard to call. Looked up from germline, CDR1 is MNHEY and CDR2 is SVGAGI. The CDR3 has 14 residues. The V and J ends lost 0 bases and 6 bases respectively, with 6 bases between them.

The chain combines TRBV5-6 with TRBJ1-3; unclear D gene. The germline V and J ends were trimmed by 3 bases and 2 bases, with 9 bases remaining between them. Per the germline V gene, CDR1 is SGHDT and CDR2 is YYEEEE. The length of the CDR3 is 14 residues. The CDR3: CASSSGYTGNTIYF. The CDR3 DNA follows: TGTGCCAGCAGCTCGGGATACACTGGAAACACCATATATTTT.

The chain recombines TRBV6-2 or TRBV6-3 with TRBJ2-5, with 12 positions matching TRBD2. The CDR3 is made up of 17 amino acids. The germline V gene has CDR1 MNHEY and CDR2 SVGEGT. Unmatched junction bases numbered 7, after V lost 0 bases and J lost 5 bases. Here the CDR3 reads CASSYSTSGGPRETQYF. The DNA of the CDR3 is TGTGCCAGCAGTTACTCGACTAGCGGGGGACCCCGGGAGACCCAGTACTTC.

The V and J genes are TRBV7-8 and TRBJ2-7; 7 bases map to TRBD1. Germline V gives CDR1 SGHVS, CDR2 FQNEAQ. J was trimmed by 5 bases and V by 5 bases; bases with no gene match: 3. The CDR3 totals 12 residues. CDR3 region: CASSLTGNEQYF. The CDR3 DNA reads TGTGCCAGCAGCCTGACAGGGAACGAGCAGTACTTC.

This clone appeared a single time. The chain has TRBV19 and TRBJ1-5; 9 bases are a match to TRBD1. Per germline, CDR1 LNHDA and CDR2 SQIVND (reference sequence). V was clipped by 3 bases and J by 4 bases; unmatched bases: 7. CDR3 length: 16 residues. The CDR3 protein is CASSMGQGLWNQPQHF. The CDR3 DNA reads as TGTGCCAGTAGTATGGGACAGGGTCTTTGGAATCAGCCCCAGCATTTT.

The CDR3 DNA is TGTGCCACCGTACCCTCTATTGGGACAGCCACGTCCGAGCAGTACTTC. It codes for CATVPSIGTATSEQYF. J is TRBJ2-7 and V is TRBV10-3; 7 nucleotides align to TRBD1. The CDR3 has 16 residues. CDR1 and CDR2 (germline): ENHRY, SYGVKD. The trim removed 10 bases at V and 6 bases at J, leaving 21 bases unmatched.

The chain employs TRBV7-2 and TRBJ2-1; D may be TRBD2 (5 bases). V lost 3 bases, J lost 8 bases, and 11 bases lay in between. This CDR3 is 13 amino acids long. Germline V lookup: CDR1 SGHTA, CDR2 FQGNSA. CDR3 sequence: CASSLPGMHEQFF. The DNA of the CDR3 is TGTGCCAGCAGCTTGCCGGGGATGCATGAGCAGTTCTTC.

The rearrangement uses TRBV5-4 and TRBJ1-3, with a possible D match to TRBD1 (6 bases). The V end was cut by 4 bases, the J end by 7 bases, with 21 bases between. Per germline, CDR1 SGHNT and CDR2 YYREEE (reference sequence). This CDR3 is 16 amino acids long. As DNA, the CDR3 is TGTGCCAGCAGCCTACAGGGACGGACTAGCGAGAACACCATATATTTT. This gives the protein CASSLQGRTSENTIYF. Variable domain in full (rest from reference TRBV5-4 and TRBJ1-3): ETGVTQSPTHLIKTRGQQVTLRCSSQSGHNTVSWYQQALGQGPQFIFQYYREEENGRGNFPPRFSGLQFPNYSSELNVNALELDDSALYLCASSLQGRTSENTIYFGEGSWLTVV.

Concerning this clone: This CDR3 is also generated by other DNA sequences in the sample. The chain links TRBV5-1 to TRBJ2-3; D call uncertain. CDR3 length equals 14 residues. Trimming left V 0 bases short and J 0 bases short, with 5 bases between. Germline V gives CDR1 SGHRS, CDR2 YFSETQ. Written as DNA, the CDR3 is TGCGCCAGCAGCTTGGGGCAGAGCACAGATACGCAGTATTTT. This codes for CASSLGQSTDTQYF.

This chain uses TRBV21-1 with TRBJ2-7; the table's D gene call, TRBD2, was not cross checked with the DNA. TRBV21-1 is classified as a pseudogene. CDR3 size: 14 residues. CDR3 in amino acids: CASSNLVPSYEQYF. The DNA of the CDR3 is TGTGCCAGCAGCAATTTAGTACCCTCCTACGAGCAGTACTTC.

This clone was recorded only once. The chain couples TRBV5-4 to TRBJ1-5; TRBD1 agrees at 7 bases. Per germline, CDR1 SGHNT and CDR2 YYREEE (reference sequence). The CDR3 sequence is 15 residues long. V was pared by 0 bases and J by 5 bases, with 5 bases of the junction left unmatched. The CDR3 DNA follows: TGTGCCAGCAGCTTGGGGCAGGGGGTTGATCAGCCCCAGCATTTT. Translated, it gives CASSLGQGVDQPQHF.

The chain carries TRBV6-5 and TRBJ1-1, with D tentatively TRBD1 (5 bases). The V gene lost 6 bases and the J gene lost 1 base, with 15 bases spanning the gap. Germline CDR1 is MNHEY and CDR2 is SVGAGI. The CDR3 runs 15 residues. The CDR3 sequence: CASSVHRFPNTEAFF. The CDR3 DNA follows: TGTGCCAGCAGCGTACACAGGTTCCCGAACACTGAAGCTTTCTTT.

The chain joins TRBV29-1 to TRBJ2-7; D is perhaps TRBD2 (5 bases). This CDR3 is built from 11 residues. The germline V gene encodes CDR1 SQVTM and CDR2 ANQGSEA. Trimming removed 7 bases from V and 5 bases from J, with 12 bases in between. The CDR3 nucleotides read TGCAGCGGCGGACTGGGCCACGAGCAGTACTTC. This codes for CSGGLGHEQYF.

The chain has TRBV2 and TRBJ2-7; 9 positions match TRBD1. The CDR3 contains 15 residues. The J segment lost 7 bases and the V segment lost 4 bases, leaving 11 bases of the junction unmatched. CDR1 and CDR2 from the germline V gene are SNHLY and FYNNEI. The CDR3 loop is CASSAQRQGESEQYF. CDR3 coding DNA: TGTGCCAGCAGTGCCCAACGACAGGGGGAGAGTGAGCAGTACTTC.